A single sample is the source of the 2 T cell receptor beta chains below, sequenced in a study of blood T cell repertoires in COVID-19. Produced via immunoSEQ multiplex PCR; TCRdb's table is partial and in-frame only. The table lists about 480,000 clones, approximately 90% of them singletons. The source material was PBMCs or T cells enriched from blood (not recorded which). The source of these receptors is a woman aged 40 to 50 who had recovered from COVID-19.

V usage is TRBV7-2 and J usage is TRBJ2-7; 7 bases fit TRBD1. Germline V gene sequence: CDR1 SGHTA, CDR2 FQGNSA. Germline trimming cut 1 base from V and 3 bases from J; bases unmatched to any gene: 6. The CDR3 is made up of 15 amino acids. CDR3 sequence: CASSLVWDSRYEQYF. In DNA form, the CDR3 reads TGTGCCAGCAGCTTAGTTTGGGACAGCCGCTACGAGCAGTACTTC.

This clone is a singleton in its sample. The chain has TRBV4-3 and TRBJ2-1, with TRBD2 identical over 14 bases. CDR1 and CDR2 (germline): LGHNA, YSLEER. With V trimmed by 1 base and J by 7 bases, 9 bases remained unmatched. The CDR3 length is 18 residues. DNA for the CDR3: TGCGCCAGCAGCCAAGTGACTAGCGGGAGGGGTAGGATGAATGAGCAGTTCTTC. Its translation: CASSQVTSGRGRMNEQFF.